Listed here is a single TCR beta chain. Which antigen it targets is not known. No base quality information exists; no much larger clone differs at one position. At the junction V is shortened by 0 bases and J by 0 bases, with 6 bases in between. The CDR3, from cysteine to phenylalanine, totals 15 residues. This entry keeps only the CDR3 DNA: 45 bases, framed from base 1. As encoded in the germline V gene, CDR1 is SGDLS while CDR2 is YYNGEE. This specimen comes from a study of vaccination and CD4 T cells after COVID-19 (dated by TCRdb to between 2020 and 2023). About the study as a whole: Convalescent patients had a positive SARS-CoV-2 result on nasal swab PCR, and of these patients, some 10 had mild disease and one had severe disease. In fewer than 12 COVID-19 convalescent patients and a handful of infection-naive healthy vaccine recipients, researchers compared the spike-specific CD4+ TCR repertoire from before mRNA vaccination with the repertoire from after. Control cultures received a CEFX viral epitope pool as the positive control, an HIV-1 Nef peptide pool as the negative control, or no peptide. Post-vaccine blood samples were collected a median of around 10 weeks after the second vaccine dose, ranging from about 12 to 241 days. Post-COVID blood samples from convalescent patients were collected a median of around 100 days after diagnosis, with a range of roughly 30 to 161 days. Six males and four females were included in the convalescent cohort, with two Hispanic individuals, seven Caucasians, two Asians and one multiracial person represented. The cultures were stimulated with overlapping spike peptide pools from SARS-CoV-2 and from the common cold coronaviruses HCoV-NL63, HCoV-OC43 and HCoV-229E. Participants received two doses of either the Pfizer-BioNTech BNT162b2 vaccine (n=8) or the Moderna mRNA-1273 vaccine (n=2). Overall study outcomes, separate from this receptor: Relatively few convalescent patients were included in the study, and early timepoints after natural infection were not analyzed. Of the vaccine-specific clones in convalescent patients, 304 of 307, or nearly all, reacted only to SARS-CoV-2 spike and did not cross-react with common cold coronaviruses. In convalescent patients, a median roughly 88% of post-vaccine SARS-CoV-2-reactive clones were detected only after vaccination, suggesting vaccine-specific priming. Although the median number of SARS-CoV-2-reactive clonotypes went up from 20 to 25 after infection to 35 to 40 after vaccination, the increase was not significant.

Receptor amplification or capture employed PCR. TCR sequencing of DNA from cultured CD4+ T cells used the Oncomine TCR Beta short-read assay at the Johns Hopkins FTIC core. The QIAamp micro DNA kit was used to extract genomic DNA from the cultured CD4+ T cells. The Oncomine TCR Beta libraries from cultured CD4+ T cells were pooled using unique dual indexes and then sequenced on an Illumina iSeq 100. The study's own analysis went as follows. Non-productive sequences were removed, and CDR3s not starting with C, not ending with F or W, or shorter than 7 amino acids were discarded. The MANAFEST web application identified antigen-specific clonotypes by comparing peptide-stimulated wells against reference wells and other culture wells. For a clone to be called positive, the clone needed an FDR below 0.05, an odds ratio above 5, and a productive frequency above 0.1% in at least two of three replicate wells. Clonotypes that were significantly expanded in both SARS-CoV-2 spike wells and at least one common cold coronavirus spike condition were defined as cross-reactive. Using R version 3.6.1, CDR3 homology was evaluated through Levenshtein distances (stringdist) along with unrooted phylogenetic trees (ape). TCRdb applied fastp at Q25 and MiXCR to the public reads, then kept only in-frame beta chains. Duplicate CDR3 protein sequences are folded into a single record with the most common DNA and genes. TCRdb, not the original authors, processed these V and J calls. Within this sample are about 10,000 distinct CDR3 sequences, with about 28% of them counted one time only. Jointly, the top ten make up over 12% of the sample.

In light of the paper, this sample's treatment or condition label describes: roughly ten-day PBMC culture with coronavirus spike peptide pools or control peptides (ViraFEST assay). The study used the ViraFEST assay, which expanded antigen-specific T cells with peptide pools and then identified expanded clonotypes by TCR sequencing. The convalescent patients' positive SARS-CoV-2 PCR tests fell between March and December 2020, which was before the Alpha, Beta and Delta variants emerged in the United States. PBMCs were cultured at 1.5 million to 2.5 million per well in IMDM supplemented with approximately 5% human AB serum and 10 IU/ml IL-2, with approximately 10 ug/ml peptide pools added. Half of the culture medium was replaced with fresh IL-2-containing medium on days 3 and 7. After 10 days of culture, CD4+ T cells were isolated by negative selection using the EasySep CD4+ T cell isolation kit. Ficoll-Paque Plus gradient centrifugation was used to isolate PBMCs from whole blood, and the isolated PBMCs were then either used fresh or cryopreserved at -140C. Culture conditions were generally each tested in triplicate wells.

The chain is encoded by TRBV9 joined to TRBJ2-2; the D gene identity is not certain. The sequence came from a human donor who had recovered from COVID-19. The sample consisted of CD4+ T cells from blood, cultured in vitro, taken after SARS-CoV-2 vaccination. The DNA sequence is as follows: TGTGCCAGCAGCGTAGCCGGAACGAACACCGGGGAGCTGTTTTTT. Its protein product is CASSVAGTNTGELFF.